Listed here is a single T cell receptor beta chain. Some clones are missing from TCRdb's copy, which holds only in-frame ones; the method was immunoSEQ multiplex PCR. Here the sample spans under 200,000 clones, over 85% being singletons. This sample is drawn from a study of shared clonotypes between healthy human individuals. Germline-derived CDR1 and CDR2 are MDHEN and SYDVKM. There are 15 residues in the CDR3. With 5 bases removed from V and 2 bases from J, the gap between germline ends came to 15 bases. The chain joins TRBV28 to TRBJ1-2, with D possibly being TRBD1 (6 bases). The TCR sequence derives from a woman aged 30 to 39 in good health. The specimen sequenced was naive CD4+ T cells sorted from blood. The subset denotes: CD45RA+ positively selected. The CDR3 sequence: CASSLGQRSNYGYTF. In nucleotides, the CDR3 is TGTGCCAGCAGTCTAGGACAGAGGTCAAACTATGGCTACACCTTC.